The 11 T cell receptor beta chains in this list originate from one sample, sequenced in a study of neoadjuvant nivolumab and ipilimumab in lung cancer. The table came from immunoSEQ multiplex PCR; TCRdb's copy has only in-frame clones and leaves some out. The sample carries about 26,000 clones, roughly 80% recorded once. This material consisted of tumor tissue, taken after neoadjuvant nivolumab, alone or with ipilimumab, at or shortly before surgery. These receptors all stem from an adult with non-small cell lung cancer.

This clone has only a few counts. This chain uses TRBV23-1 with TRBJ2-2; D is perhaps TRBD2 (5 bases). TRBV23-1 falls under the ORF class, with uncertain function. V shed 2 bases and J shed 1 base, with 17 bases lying between them. This CDR3 spans 18 amino acids. CDR3 sequence reads: CASSQKSTDGMNTGELFF. The CDR3 DNA follows: TGCGCCAGCAGTCAAAAATCTACCGACGGGATGAACACCGGGGAGCTGTTTTTT.

This clone came up a few times. The chain employs TRBV28 and TRBJ2-2, with D unresolved. Germline-derived CDR1 and CDR2 are MDHEN and SYDVKM. CDR3 length: 14 amino acids. V was shortened by 1 base and J by 4 bases, with 7 bases between the two germline ends. The CDR3 region is CASSLFRVTGELFF. The CDR3 region has the DNA TGTGCCAGCAGTTTATTTAGGGTCACCGGGGAGCTGTTTTTT.

This chain uses TRBV5-4 with TRBJ1-1, with a tentative D call TRBD1 (6 bases). The CDR3 runs 17 residues. Deletions cut 3 bases from V and 1 base from J, with 19 bases between. Germline V gene lookup returns CDR1 SGHNT and CDR2 YYREEE (reference sequence). CDR3 nucleotide sequence: TGTGCCAGCAGCTCGGGACAAACCTCAAAGGGGAACACTGAAGCTTTCTTT. Amino acids: CASSSGQTSKGNTEAFF.

This chain uses TRBV30 with TRBJ2-1; 10 bases map to TRBD1. Germline CDR1 is GTSNPN and CDR2 is SVGIG (reference sequence). Losses at the gene ends were 3 bases for V and 7 bases for J; bases not matched to a gene: 9. The length of the CDR3 is 15 residues. The CDR3 DNA reads as TGTGCCTGGAGAAACCGGGACAGGGGTGGAAATGAGCAGTTCTTC. This gives the protein CAWRNRDRGGNEQFF. The full variable domain, its missing parts supplied by reference TRBV30 and TRBJ2-1, is SQTIHQWPATLVQPVGSPLSLECTVEGTSNPNLYWYRQAAGRGLQLLFYSVGIGQISSEVPQNLSASRPQDRQFILSSKKLLLSDSGFYLCAWRNRDRGGNEQFFGPGTRLTVL.

The V and J genes are TRBV6-1 and TRBJ2-7; D is possibly TRBD1 (6 bases). Germline V gene lookup returns CDR1 MNHNS and CDR2 SASEGT. V was pared by 2 bases and J by 7 bases, with 15 bases between. This CDR3 has 14 residues. The CDR3 loop reads CASSEKGELGEQYF. CDR3 coding DNA: TGTGCCAGCAGTGAAAAGGGGGAACTTGGAGAGCAGTACTTC.

This clone showed up just a few times. This chain uses TRBV5-1 with TRBJ2-5, with D maybe TRBD2 (6 bases). The CDR3 runs 17 residues. Trimming cost V 2 bases and J 5 bases, with 22 bases left between them. Per germline, CDR1 SGHRS and CDR2 YFSETQ. The CDR3 is CASSLTNNMVAGETQYF. The DNA of the CDR3 is TGCGCCAGCAGCTTAACGAATAATATGGTGGCGGGGGAGACCCAGTACTTC.

The CDR3 DNA follows: TGTGCCAGCAGCTTAGGCAAGGGCTCCGAGCAGTACTTC. It translates to CASSLGKGSEQYF. The chain couples TRBV7-9 to TRBJ2-7; D remains ambiguous. V lost 1 base, J lost 6 bases, and 10 bases lay in between. The germline gives CDR1 SEHNR, CDR2 FQNEAQ (reference sequence). The CDR3 has 13 amino acids.

Judged by abundance, this clone is medium-sized. V and J are TRBV2 and TRBJ1-1; 9 bases are shared with TRBD1. This CDR3 has 14 amino acids. The junction had 8 bases not matched to a gene; V was cut back by 7 bases and J by 5 bases. CDR1 is SNHLY and CDR2 is FYNNEI in the germline V gene. The CDR3 DNA is TGTGCCAGCATGCGGACAGGGGATGGGACTGAAGCTTTCTTT. Translation gives CASMRTGDGTEAFF.

In this sample, this clone turned up a few times. The chain carries TRBV29-1 and TRBJ1-2, with TRBD1 identical over 9 bases. Per the germline V gene, CDR1 is SQVTM and CDR2 is ANQGSEA. Unmatched junction bases numbered 15, after V lost 5 bases and J lost 5 bases. This CDR3 region has 16 residues. The CDR3 DNA reads as TGCAGCGTTATGATTAACCCGAGGACAGGGGATTATGGCTACACCTTC. Translated: CSVMINPRTGDYGYTF.

This sequence joins TRBV29-1 and TRBJ1-1, with a weak D call TRBD1 (6 bases). The length of the CDR3 is 12 residues. The germline V gene encodes CDR1 SQVTM and CDR2 ANQGSEA. Trimming pared 2 bases from V and 5 bases from J, leaving 9 bases between. CDR3 residues: CSVEMQGTEAFF. In nucleotides, the CDR3 is TGCAGCGTTGAAATGCAGGGGACTGAAGCTTTCTTT.

The V and J genes are TRBV18 and TRBJ2-2; D might be TRBD1 (6 bases). Trimming took off 4 bases at V and 2 bases at J, with 14 bases between the two ends. Germline values: CDR1 KGHSH, CDR2 LQKENI. This CDR3 region has 16 residues. This CDR3 reads CASSHQPGTNTGELFF. The CDR3 nucleotides read TGTGCCAGCTCACACCAACCCGGGACAAACACCGGGGAGCTGTTTTTT. The full variable domain, its missing parts supplied by reference TRBV18 and TRBJ2-2, is NAGVMQNPRHLVRRRGQEARLRCSPMKGHSHVYWYRQLPEEGLKFMVYLQKENIIDESGMPKERFSAEFPKEGPSILRIQQVVRGDSAAYFCASSHQPGTNTGELFFGEGSRLTVL.